Below, one T cell receptor (beta chain) is given with its context. The target antigen is unknown. Other DNA sequences of this sample code for an identical CDR3. The record originates from a study of shared clonotypes between healthy human individuals. About the study: The donors, a couple of women and three men, were aged 18 to 49. The study's findings and limits: It was anticipated that sequencing depth would influence how many clonotypes donors shared. Rarefaction showed that sequencing of sorted subsets was incomplete (despite large depth).

Germline assignment: CDR1 LNHDA and CDR2 SQIVND (reference sequence). V was clipped by 5 bases and J by 2 bases, with 7 bases between them. CDR3 length: 13 residues. Generated by immunoSEQ multiplex PCR, the TCRdb table keeps only in-frame clones and is missing some. The data contain about 1.5 million clones, about 98% of them singletons. In the CD4+ fraction, cells were divided into CD45RA+ naive and CD45RA-negative memory subsets. The TCR comes from a man aged 30-40 years in good health. This chain joins TRBV19 and TRBJ1-5; D not resolved. Sequenced material: naive CD4+ T cells sorted from blood. Subset meaning: CD45RA+ positively selected. The CDR3 nucleotides read TGTGCCAGTAGTCCCCAGGGCAATCAGCCCCAGCATTTT. Translating gives CASSPQGNQPQHF.